This T cell receptor (beta chain) appears in the sequencing data of a study of blood T cell repertoires in COVID-19. For the study at large: Material from acute and convalescent COVID-19 was sourced from the United States, Italy and Spain. T cells, B-cell-depleted T cells, or PBMCs provided the cDNA or gDNA that served as material.

Authors' analysis steps: Cell counts per sample came from amplifying reference gene primers. TCRdb's table, derived via immunoSEQ multiplex PCR, lists solely in-frame clones and lacks some. V and J calls and clone size come straight from that table; D and trimming were deduced from the DNA. The sample yields 90,000 to 150,000 clones, roughly three quarters seen once. CDR3 length: 13 residues. V trimming: 4 bases; J trimming: 10 bases; junction bases outside the gene matches: 7. CDR1 is SGHTS and CDR2 is YDEGEE in the germline V gene. The sequence derives from a woman older than 75 with acute or convalescent COVID-19. J is TRBJ2-4 and V is TRBV5-8; TRBD1 matches at 8 bases. Sequencing was performed on peripheral blood. CDR3 region: CASSHGTGGIQYF. The CDR3 coding sequence is TGTGCCAGCAGCCATGGGACAGGAGGAATTCAGTACTTC.